This TCR beta chain was documented in a study of shared clonotypes between healthy human individuals. Worth noting for this clone: Its antigen is unidentified.

General study findings and limits: Clonotypes shared by all four sorted-subset donors had higher generation probabilities than non-shared clonotypes. Several donors had 4% to 6.5% of their naive CD4 clonotypes in common. Sampling used blood alone; tissue repertoires probably differ.

TCRdb's table, derived via immunoSEQ multiplex PCR, lists solely in-frame clones and lacks some. Among more than 400,000 clones, 90% to 97% were seen once, and the ten largest hold 0.06%. Trimming took off 0 bases at V and 2 bases at J, with 10 bases between the two ends. This CDR3 has 16 residues. Germline CDR1 is LNHNV and CDR2 is YYDKDF (reference sequence). The chain employs TRBV15 and TRBJ1-4, with D perhaps matching TRBD1 (6 bases). The clonotype was recovered from a young woman in good health. Sequenced: naive CD4+ T cells sorted from blood. Subset given: CD45RA+ positively selected. The CDR3 DNA reads TGTGCCACCAGCAGAGATCAGGGGCCCACTAATGAAAAACTGTTTTTT. Protein sequence: CATSRDQGPTNEKLFF.